This T cell receptor beta chain was documented in a study of vaccination effects on CD4 cells after COVID-19. The wider study: Two-dose BNT162b2 or mRNA-1273 vaccination was given to participants.

Overall study results and limits: Vaccine- and infection-induced clones showed marked clonal contraction late following vaccination.

Germline V lookup: CDR1 MNHEY, CDR2 SVGAGI. Trimming cost V 7 bases and J 2 bases, with 8 bases left between them. CDR3 length equals 12 residues. Antigen-specific CD4+ T cell clonotypes were called by their expansion after viral peptide-pool culture in ViraFEST. CD4+ T cells were isolated after 10 days of culture. Vaccinees lacked prior SARS-CoV-2 infection and tested negative for nucleocapsid antibodies. PBMC cultures contained about 2 million cells per well, approximately 9.2 IU/ml IL-2 and 10 ug/ml peptides. IL-2 medium was substituted for half the medium on days 3 and 7. Only one count was recorded for this clone. Its antigen is not known. This table comes from immunoSEQ multiplex PCR, and its TCRdb copy is limited to in-frame clones, with some not included. The table lists some 70,000 clones, 80% of them singletons.

The specimen was CD4+ T cells from PBMCs cultured with SARS-CoV-2 spike peptides, collected before COVID-19 vaccination. The sequence derives from a human donor who received a COVID-19 vaccine. The chain links TRBV6-5 to TRBJ1-2; D is unresolved. The CDR3 DNA reads as TGTGCCAGCACCCGCGTAAACTATGGCTACACCTTC. It specifies CASTRVNYGYTF.